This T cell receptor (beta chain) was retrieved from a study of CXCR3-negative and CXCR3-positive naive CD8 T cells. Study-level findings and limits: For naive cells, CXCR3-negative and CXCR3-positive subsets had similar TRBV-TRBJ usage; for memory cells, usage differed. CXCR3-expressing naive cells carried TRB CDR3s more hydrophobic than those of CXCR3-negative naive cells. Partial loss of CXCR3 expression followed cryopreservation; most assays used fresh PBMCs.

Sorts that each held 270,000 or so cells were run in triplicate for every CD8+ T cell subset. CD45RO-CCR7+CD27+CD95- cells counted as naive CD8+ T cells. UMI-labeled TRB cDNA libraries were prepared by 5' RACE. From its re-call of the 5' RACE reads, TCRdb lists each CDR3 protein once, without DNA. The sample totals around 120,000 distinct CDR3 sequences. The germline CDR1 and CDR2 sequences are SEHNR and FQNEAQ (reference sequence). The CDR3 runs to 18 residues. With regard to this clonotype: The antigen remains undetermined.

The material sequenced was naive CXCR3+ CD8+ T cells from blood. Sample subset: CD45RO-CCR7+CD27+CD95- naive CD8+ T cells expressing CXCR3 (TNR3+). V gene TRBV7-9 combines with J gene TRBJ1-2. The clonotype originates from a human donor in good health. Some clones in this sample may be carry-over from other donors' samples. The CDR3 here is CASSLPGDQRPTNYGYTF.